Sequencing of this T cell receptor beta chain was carried out in a study of T cells in Graves' hyperthyroidism and ophthalmopathy (dated by TCRdb to between 2017 and 2020). Concerning the study at large: Peripheral blood was collected at initial diagnosis, before any treatment. To identify TCR V-J signatures that set the groups apart, the researchers used a discovery cohort of more than 95 patients, made up of 40 to 45 with Graves' ophthalmopathy and 55 to 65 with stable Graves' hyperthyroidism. Whether ophthalmopathy could be predicted prospectively was tested in an independent validation cohort made up of 18 to 20 hyperthyroidism patients plus 17 patients who later progressed to ophthalmopathy. The 75 to 100 discovery patients were divided at random into training and test sets in a 7:3 ratio. The study also compared thyroid tissue and blood T-cell repertoires from five or six Graves' hyperthyroidism patients. After blood sampling, hyperthyroidism patients were treated with methimazole at a starting dose of 30 mg daily, and ophthalmopathy patients were treated with high-dose intravenous methylprednisolone. According to the paper, TCR Vbeta CDR3 sequencing was carried out on 135 peripheral blood samples, which came from 40 to 45 ophthalmopathy, around 75 hyperthyroidism and approximately 17 progressor patients. Broader findings and caveats from the paper: A 13 V-J signature model separated ophthalmopathy from stable hyperthyroidism, with about 88% sensitivity and 81% to 83% specificity in cross-validation and 80%/75% in testing. Most expanded thyroid clonotypes (frequency above 0.001) were also found in blood, which suggests that blood repertoires may mirror thyroid immune responses. In validation, progression to ophthalmopathy was predicted by the model with almost 71% sensitivity and roughly 76% specificity, a median of around 6.5 months before onset. No statistical method was used to set the sample size in advance, and investigators knew the group allocation.

A patient counted as having stable Graves' hyperthyroidism if no progression to ophthalmopathy occurred over 18 months of follow-up. Hyperthyroidism patients were newly diagnosed, had a disease duration of under 2 months, and were aged 18 to 65 years. Any patient with an uncontrolled infection, another autoimmune disease, pregnancy or lactation was excluded. Diagnoses were based on clinical symptoms, serum thyroxine and TRAb, thyroid ultrasound and orbital computed tomography. PBMCs were isolated from about 10 ml of fresh peripheral blood by Ficoll-Paque density gradient centrifugation. Total RNA was extracted with Trizol reagent, and quality was checked on an Agilent 2100 Bioanalyzer. The TCR beta CDR3 regions were amplified from RNA transcripts. A first-round RT-PCR of the TCR CDR3 used the HTBI primer set with the Qiagen OneStep RT-PCR kit. Libraries were constructed in a second round of multiplex PCR, after which size selection and purification were performed. The libraries were sequenced on an Illumina HiSeq2000 using paired-end 100 bp reads. Under the source paper's analysis protocol: Raw data were processed with SOAPnuke, discarding reads with adapters, uncalled bases, mean Phred below 15, or no exact constant-primer or identifier match. High-quality paired reads were merged with COPE v1.2.5, and unique nucleotide sequences were defined as clonotypes. Clonotypes were aligned to IMGT TRBV, TRBD and TRBJ reference segments using MiTCR v1.1. Only V-J combinations with frequency above 0.0001, covering 99% to 99.2% of repertoires, were analysed. A TCS score was defined as the ratio between F50 (clonal expansion) and ExV (chaos), using BLOSUM62-based TCRdist between CDR3 peptides within each V-J. Welch's t-statistics and random forest reduced roughly 530 V-J features to 13, which were used in a naive Bayes classifier (R e1071). TCRdb reran the public reads through fastp at Q25 and MiXCR, keeping productive beta chains. Each CDR3 protein appears once, grouped with its most common genes and DNA. TCRdb's processing, not the authors' own work, is the source of the V and J calls. The sample contains hundreds of thousands of distinct CDR3 sequences, about 12% of them found a single time. The top ten constitute around a tenth of the sample.

This clonotype came up many times. Its antigen target is currently unknown. It has no much larger one-base neighbor in the sample; base qualities were not kept. As encoded in the germline V gene, CDR1 is SNHLY while CDR2 is FYNNEI. The CDR3 spans 14 residues, from the cysteine through the phenylalanine. CDR3 DNA only is kept here, 42 bases in frame from base 1. At the junction V is shortened by 6 bases and J by 3 bases, with 11 bases in between. The sample comprised blood. This chain is built from TRBV2 and TRBJ1-4; the D gene identity is not certain. This TCR came from a woman aged 18 to 35 with Graves' hyperthyroidism. CDR3 loop: CASRAVGANEKLFF. The base sequence is TGTGCCAGCAGGGCAGTGGGAGCTAATGAAAAACTGTTTTTT.